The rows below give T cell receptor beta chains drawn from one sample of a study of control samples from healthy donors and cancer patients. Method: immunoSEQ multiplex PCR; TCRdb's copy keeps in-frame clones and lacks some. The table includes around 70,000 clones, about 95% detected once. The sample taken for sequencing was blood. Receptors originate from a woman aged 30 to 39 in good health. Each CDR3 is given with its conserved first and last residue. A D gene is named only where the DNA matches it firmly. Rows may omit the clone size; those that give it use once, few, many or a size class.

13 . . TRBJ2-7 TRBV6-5 TGTGCCAGCAGTTACTCGGAAGGGTACGAGCAGTACTTC CASSYSEGYEQYF
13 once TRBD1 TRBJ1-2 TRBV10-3 TGTGCCATCAGTGAGACAGGGGAGCATGGCTACACCTTC CAISETGEHGYTF
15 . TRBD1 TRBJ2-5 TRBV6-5 TGTGCCAGCAGAAGCCCGGGACAGGGGTCCGAGACCCAGTACTTC CASRSPGQGSETQYF
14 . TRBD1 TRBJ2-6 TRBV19 TGTGCCAGCACCGACAGGGCTGGGGCCAACGTCCTGACTTTC CASTDRAGANVLTF
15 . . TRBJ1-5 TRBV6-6 TGTGCCAGCAGCCCCACGGGCCGGGGTAGCCAGCCCCAGCATTTT CASSPTGRGSQPQHF
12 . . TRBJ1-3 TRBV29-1 TGCAGCGCCTCAAGCTCTGGAAACACCATATATTTT CSASSSGNTIYF
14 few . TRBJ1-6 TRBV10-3 TGTGCCATCAGGGGGAGGACAGCAAGTTCACCCCTCCACTTT CAIRGRTASSPLHF
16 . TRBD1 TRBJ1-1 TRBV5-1 TGCGCCAGCAGCTTGGTGCAGGGGGACATGAACACTGAAGCTTTCTTT CASSLVQGDMNTEAFF
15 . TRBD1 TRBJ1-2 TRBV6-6 TGTGCCAGCAGGGGCTCGGGACAGCTGAACTATGGCTACACCTTC CASRGSGQLNYGYTF
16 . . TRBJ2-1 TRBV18 TGTGCCAGCTCACCACCGCAGGGGGGTTCCTACAATGAGCAGTTCTTC CASSPPQGGSYNEQFF
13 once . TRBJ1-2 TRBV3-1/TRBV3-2 TGTGCCAGCAGCCAAAGCCAGGTAGGCGGCTACACCTTC CASSQSQVGGYTF
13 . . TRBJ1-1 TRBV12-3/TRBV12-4 TGTGCCAGCGGAAAGGCAGGGGTAGGGTTGGCTTTCTTT CASGKAGVGLAFF
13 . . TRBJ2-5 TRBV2 TGTGCCAGCAGTACGGGGCTCGAGGAGACCCAGTACTTC CASSTGLEETQYF
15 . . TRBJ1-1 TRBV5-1 TGCGCCAGCAGCCCGACCGTTAGTCTGAACACTGAAGCTTTCTTT CASSPTVSLNTEAFF
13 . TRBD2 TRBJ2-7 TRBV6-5 TGTGCCAGCAAGCGGGGACTGGCCTACGAGCAGTACTTC CASKRGLAYEQYF
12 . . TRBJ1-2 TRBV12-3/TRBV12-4 TGTGCCAGCAGTTTAGCCATGCGCGGCTACACCTTC CASSLAMRGYTF
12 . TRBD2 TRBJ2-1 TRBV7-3 TGTGCCAGCAGCGCCCCCGGGACTAGACAGTTCTTC CASSAPGTRQFF
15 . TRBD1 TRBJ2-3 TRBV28 TGTGCCAGCCATACCCCGGGACAGGGGCAAGATACGCAGTATTTT CASHTPGQGQDTQYF
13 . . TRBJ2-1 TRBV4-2 TGTGCCAGCAGCCGCTATCGCGACAATGAGCAGTTCTTC CASSRYRDNEQFF
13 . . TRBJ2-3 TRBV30 TGTGCCTGGACTACCCGGGGCACAGATACGCAGTATTTT CAWTTRGTDTQYF
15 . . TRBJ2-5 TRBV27 TGTGCCAGCAGGAGGGACATACGCTCTCTTGAGACCCAGTACTTC CASRRDIRSLETQYF
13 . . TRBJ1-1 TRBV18 TGTGCCAGCTCATCGGACAGTTACACTGAAGCTTTCTTT CASSSDSYTEAFF
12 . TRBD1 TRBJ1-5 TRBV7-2 TGTGCCAGCAGCTTCACAGGGGGGCCCCAGCATTTT CASSFTGGPQHF
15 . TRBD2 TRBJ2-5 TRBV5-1 TGCGCCAGCAGCTTTAGCGGGGGGAACCAAGAGACCCAGTACTTC CASSFSGGNQETQYF
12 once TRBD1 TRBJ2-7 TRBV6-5 TGTGCCAGCCAGGCAGGGGGCTACGAGCAGTACTTC CASQAGGYEQYF
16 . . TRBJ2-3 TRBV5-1 TGCGCCAGCAGCCCCGGGGGAGCAAGATTCACAGATACGCAGTATTTT CASSPGGARFTDTQYF
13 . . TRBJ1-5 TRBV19 TGTGCCAGTAGTATAGGCCCGATTCAGCCCCAGCATTTT CASSIGPIQPQHF
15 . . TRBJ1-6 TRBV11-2 TGTGCCAGCAGCTTACGCGGGGGCGGAAATTCACCCCTCCACTTT CASSLRGGGNSPLHF
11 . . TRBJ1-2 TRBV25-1 TGTGCCAGCAGTTTCGTATATGGCTACACCTTC CASSFVYGYTF
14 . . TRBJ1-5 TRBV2 TGTGCCAGCAGTGCCATGGACAGCAATCAGCCCCAGCATTTT CASSAMDSNQPQHF
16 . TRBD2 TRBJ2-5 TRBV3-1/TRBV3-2 TGTGCCAGCAGCCAGCCCCGTGTTAGCGGGAGAGAGACCCAGTACTTC CASSQPRVSGRETQYF
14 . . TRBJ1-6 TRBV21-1 TGTGCCAGCAGCAAAGGGACATATAATTCACCCCTCCACTTT CASSKGTYNSPLHF
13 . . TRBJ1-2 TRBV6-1 TGTGCCAGCAGTGAAGTTAGGAAGAATGGCTACACCTTC CASSEVRKNGYTF
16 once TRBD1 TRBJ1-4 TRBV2 TGTGCCAGCAAGGGACAGGGGGTTTTAACTAATGAAAAACTGTTTTTT CASKGQGVLTNEKLFF
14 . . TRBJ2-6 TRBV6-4 TGTGCCACCCAGGTTAACCCTGGGGCCAACGTCCTGACTTTC CATQVNPGANVLTF
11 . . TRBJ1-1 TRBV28 TGTGCCATAACACCGGGCGGAGAAGCTTTCTTT CAITPGGEAFF
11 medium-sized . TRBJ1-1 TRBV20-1 TGCAGTGCTAGAGTGAACACTGAAGCTTTCTTT CSARVNTEAFF
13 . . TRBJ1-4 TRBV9 TGTGCCAGCGCCGAAGGGCTTGAAGAAAAACTGTTTTTT CASAEGLEEKLFF
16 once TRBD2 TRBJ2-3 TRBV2 TGTGCCAGCAGTGAACAACCCGGTTTAGCGGGGGATACGCAGTATTTT CASSEQPGLAGDTQYF
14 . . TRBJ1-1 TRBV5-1 TGCGCCAGCAGCTTGTCGCGCATGAACACTGAAGCTTTCTTT CASSLSRMNTEAFF
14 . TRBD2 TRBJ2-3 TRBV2 TGTGCCACGAAGCTAGCGGGGGGAACAGATACGCAGTATTTT CATKLAGGTDTQYF
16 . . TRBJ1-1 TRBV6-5 TGTGCCAGCAGTTACTCGACCCTTTGGGGAAACACTGAAGCTTTCTTT CASSYSTLWGNTEAFF
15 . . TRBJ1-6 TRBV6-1 TGTGCCAGCAGTGAAGATCCGGGGATTAATTCACCCCTCCACTTT CASSEDPGINSPLHF
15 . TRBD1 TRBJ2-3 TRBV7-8 TGTGCCAGCAGCCCCCAGGGGGCTTCCACAGATACGCAGTATTTT CASSPQGASTDTQYF
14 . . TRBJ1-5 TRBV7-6 TGTGCCAGCAGCCCCATCTCGGGGGGAGAGCCCCAGCATTTT CASSPISGGEPQHF
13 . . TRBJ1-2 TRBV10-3 TGTGCCAGCTTCGACGGCCCTAACTATGGCTACACCTTC CASFDGPNYGYTF